This section outlines one T cell receptor (beta chain) sequence together with its context. TEMRA cells were FACS-enriched, while CD8+ and CD4+ T cells were negatively isolated. The sample belongs to a study of CD8 T cells in Susac syndrome. RNA amounts of about 0.5 to 1 ug underwent reverse transcription with random hexamers. TCR beta CDR3 was amplified by immunoSEQ multiplex PCR. This amplification extended across 54 Vbeta and 13 Jbeta segments. TCRdb passed the immunoSEQ multiplex PCR reads through MiXCR, listing each CDR3 protein once. The data show 110,000 or so distinct CDR3 sequences, with approximately 96% seen just once and 0.09% to 0.1% held by the top ten. The sequence came from a human donor in good health. The sequencing sample was made of CD4+ T cells from PBMCs.

CDR3 DNA: TGCGCCAGCAGCCAAGCGTCCCCAGGCTACGAGCAGTACTTC. Translating it yields CASSQASPGYEQYF. The chain links TRBV4-1 to TRBJ2-7; D ambiguous. CDR3 size: 14 residues. The V and J ends lost 1 base and 3 bases respectively, with 10 bases between them. Germline CDR1 is MGHRA and CDR2 is YSYEKL.